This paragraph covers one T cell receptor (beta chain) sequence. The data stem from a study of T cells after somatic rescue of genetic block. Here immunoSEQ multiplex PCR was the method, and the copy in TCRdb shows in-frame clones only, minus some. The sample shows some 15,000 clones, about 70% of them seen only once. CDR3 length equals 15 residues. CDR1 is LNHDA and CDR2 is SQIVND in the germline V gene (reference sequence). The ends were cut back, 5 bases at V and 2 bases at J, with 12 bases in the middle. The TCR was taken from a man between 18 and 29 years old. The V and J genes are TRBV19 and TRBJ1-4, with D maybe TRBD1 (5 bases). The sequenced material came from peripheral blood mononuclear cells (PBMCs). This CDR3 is CASSPQGLTNEKLFF. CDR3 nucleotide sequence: TGTGCCAGTAGTCCCCAGGGACTGACTAATGAAAAACTGTTTTTT.